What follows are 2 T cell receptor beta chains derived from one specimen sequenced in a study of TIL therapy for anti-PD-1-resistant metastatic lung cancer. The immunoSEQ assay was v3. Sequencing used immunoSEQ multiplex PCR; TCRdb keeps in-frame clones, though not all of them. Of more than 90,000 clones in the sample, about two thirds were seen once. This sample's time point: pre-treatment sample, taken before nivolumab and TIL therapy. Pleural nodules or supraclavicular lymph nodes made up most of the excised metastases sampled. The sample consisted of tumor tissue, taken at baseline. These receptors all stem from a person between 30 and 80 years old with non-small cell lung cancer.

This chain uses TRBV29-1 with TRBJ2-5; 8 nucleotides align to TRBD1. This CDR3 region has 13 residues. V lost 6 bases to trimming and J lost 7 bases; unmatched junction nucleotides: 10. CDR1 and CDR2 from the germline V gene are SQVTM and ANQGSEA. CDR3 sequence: CSVSGGAGGTQYF. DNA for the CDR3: TGCAGCGTCTCAGGGGGCGCCGGGGGGACCCAGTACTTC. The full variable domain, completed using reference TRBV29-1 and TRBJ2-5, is SAVISQKPSRDICQRGTSLTIQCQVDSQVTMMFWYRQQPGQSLTLIATANQGSEATYESGFVIDKFPISRPNLTFSTLTVSNMSPEDSSIYLCSVSGGAGGTQYFGPGTRLLVL.

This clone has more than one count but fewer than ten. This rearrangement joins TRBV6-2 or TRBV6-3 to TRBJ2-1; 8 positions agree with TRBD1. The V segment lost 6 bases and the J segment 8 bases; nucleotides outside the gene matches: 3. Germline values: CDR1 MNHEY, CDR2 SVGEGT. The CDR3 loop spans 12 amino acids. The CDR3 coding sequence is TGTGCCAGCAGCGACAGGGGCGATGAGCAGTTCTTC. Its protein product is CASSDRGDEQFF.